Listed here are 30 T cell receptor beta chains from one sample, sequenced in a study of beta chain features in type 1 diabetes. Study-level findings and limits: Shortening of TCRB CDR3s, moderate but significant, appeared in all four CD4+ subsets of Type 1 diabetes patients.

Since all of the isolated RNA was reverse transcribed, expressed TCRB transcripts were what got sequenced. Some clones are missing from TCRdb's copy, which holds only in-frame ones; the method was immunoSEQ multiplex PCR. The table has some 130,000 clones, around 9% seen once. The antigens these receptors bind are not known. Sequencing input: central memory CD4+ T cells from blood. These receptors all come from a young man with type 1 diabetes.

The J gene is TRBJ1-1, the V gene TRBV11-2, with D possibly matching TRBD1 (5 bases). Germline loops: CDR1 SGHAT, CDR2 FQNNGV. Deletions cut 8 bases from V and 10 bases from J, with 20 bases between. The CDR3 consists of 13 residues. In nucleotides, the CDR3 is TGTGCCAGCGTCCACCTTAGGGAGGGGAGAGCTTTCTTT. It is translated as CASVHLREGRAFF.

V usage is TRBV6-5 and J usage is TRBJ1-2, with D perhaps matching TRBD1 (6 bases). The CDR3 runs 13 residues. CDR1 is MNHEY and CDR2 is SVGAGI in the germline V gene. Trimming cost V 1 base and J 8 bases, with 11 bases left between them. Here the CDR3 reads CASSYLNRDGYTF. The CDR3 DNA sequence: TGTGCCAGCAGTTACTTAAACAGGGACGGCTACACCTTC.

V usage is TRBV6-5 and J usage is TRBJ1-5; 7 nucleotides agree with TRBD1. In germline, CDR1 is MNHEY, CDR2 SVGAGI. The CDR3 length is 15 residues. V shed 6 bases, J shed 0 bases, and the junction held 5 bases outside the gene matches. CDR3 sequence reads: CASSRGVDSNQPQHF. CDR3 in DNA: TGTGCCAGCAGCAGGGGGGTTGATAGCAATCAGCCCCAGCATTTT.

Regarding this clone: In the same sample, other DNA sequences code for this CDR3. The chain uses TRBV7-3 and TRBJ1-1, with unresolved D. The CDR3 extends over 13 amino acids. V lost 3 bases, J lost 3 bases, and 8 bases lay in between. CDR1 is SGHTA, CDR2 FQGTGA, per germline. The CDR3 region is CASSFHTDTEAFF. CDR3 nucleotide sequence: TGTGCCAGCAGCTTTCATACGGACACTGAAGCTTTCTTT.

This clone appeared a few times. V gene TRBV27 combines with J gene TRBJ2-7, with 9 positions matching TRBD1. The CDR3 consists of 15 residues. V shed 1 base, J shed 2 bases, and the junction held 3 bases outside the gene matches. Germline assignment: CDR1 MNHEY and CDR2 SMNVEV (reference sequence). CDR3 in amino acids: CASSLYGTGTYEQYF. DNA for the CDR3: TGTGCCAGCAGTTTATATGGGACAGGGACCTACGAGCAGTACTTC.

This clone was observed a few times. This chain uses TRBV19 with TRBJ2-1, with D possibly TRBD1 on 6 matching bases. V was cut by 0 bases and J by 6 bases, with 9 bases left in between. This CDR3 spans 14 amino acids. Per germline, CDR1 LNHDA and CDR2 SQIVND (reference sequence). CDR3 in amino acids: CASSIDLDSNEQFF. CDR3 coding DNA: TGTGCCAGTAGTATAGATCTGGACAGCAATGAGCAGTTCTTC.

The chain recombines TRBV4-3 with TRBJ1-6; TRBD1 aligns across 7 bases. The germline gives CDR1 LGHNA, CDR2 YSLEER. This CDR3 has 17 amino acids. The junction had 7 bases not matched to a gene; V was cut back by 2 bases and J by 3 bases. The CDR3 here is CASSQKTGRHYNSPLHF. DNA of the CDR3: TGCGCCAGCAGCCAAAAGACAGGGCGGCACTATAATTCACCCCTCCACTTT.

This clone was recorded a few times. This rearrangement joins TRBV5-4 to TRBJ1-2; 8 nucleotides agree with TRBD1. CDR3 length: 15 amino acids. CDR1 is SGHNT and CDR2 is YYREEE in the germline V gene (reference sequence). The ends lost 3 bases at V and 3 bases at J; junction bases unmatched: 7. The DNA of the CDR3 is TGTGCCAGCAGCTCGGAATACAGGGGGGACTATGGCTACACCTTC. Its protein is CASSSEYRGDYGYTF.

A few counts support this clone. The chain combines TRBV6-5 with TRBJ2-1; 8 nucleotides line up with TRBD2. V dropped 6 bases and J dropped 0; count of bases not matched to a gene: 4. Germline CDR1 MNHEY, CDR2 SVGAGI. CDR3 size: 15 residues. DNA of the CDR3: TGTGCCAGCAGGGGCGGGACTAGCTCCTACAATGAGCAGTTCTTC. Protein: CASRGGTSSYNEQFF.

CDR3 residues: CASSSQSGGGGETQYF. The CDR3 DNA reads TGTGCCAGCAGCTCCCAGAGTGGCGGGGGTGGAGAGACCCAGTACTTC. J is TRBJ2-5 and V is TRBV4-2; 7 nucleotides agree with TRBD2. CDR3 size: 16 residues. Germline CDR1 is LGHNA and CDR2 is YNFKEQ. The V and J ends lost 5 bases and 4 bases, in that order; junction bases with no gene match: 13.

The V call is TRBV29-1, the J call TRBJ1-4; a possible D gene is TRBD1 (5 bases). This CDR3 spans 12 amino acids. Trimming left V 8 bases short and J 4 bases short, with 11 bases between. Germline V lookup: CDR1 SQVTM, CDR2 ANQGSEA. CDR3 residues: CSYGHSNEKLFF. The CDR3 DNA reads TGCAGCTATGGACACAGTAATGAAAAACTGTTTTTT. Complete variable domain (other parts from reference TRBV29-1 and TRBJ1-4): SAVISQKPSRDICQRGTSLTIQCQVDSQVTMMFWYRQQPGQSLTLIATANQGSEATYESGFVIDKFPISRPNLTFSTLTVSNMSPEDSSIYLCSYGHSNEKLFFGSGTQLSVL.

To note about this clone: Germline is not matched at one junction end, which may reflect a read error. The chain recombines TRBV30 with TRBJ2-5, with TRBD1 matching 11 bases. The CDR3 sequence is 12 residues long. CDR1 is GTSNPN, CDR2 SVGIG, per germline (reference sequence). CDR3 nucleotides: TGTGCCTGGAGCCCATTGGGGACAGGGGGTCACTTC. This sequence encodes CAWSPLGTGGHF.

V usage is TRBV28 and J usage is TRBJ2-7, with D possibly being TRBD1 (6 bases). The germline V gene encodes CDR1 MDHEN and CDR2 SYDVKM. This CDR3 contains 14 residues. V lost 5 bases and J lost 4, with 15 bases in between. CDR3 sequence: CASSQDRIQYEQYF. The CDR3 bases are TGTGCCAGCAGTCAGGACAGAATCCAGTACGAGCAGTACTTC.

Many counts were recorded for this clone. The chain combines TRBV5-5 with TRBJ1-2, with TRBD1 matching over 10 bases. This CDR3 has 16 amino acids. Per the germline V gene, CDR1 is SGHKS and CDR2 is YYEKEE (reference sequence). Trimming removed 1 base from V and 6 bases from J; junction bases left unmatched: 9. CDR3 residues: CASSLSPGQGSHGYTF. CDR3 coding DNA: TGTGCCAGCAGCTTGAGTCCGGGACAGGGGAGTCATGGCTACACCTTC.

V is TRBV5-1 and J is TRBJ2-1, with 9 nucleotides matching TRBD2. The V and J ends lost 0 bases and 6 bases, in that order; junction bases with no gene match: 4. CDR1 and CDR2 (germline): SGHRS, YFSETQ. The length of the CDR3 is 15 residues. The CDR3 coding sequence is TGCGCCAGCAGCTTGGTAGCGGGGGAGGGCAATGAGCAGTTCTTC. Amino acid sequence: CASSLVAGEGNEQFF.

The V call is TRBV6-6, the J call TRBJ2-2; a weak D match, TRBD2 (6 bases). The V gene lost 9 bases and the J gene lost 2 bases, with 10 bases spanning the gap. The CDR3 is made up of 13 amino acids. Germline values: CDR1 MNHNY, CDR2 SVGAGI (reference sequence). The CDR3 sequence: CASDGTNTGELFF. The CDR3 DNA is TGTGCCAGTGATGGGACTAACACCGGGGAGCTGTTTTTT.

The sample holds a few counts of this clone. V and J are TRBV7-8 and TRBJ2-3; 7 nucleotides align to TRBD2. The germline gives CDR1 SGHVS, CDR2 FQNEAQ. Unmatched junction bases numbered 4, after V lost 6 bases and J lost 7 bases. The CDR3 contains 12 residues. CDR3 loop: CASRSGVNTQYF. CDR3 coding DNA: TGTGCCAGCAGGAGCGGGGTCAATACGCAGTATTTT.

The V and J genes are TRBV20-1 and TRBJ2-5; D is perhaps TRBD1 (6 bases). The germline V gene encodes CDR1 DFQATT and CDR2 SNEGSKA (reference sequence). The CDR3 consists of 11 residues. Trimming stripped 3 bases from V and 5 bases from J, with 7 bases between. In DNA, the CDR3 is TGCAGTGCTAGCCAGGGGGAGACCCAGTACTTC. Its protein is CSASQGETQYF.

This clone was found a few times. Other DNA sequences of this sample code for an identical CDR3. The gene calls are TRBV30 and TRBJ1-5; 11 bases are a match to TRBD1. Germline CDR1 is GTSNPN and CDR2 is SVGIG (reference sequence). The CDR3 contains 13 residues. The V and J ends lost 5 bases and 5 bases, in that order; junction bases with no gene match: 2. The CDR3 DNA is TGTGCCTGGGGGGGACAGGGGGATCAGCCCCAGCATTTT. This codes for CAWGGQGDQPQHF.

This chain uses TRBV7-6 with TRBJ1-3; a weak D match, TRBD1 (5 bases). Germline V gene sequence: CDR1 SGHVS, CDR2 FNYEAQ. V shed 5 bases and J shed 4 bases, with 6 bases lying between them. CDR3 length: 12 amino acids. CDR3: CASSRGGNTIYF. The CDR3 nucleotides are TGTGCCAGCAGCCGGGGGGGAAACACCATATATTTT.

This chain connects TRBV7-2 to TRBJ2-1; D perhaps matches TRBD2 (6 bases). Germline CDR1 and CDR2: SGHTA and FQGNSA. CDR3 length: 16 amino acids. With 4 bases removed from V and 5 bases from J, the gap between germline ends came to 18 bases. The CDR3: CASSSSIAADDNEQFF. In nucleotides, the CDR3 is TGTGCCAGCAGCTCTTCCATAGCGGCAGACGACAATGAGCAGTTCTTC.

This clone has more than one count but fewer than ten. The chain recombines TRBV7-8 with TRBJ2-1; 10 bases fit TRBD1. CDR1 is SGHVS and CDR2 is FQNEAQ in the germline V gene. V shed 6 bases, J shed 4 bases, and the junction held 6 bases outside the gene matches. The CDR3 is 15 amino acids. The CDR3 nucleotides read TGTGCCAGCAGTCCGACAGGGGGCAAGTACAATGAGCAGTTCTTC. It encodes CASSPTGGKYNEQFF. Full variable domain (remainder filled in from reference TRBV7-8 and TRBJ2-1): GAGVSQSPRYKVAKRGQDVALRCDPISGHVSLFWYQQALGQGPEFLTYFQNEAQLDKSGLPSDRFFAERPEGSVSTLKIQRTQQEDSAVYLCASSPTGGKYNEQFFGPGTRLTVL.

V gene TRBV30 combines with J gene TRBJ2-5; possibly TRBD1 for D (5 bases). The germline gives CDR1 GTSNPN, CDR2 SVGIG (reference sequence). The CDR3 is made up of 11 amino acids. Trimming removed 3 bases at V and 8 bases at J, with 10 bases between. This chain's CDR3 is CAWSVQGTQYF. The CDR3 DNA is TGTGCCTGGAGCGTCCAGGGAACCCAGTACTTC.

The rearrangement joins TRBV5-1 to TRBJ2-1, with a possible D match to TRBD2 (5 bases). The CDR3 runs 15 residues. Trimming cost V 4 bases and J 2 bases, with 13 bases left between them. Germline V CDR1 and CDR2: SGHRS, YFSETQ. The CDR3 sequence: CASSPTRATYNEQFF. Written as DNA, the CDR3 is TGCGCCAGCAGCCCCACGAGGGCGACCTACAATGAGCAGTTCTTC.

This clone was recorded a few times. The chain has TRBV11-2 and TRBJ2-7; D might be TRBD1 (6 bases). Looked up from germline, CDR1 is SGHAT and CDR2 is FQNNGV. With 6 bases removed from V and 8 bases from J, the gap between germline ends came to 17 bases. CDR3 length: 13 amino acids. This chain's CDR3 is CASSNQGQEKQYF. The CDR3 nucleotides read TGTGCCAGCAGTAATCAGGGGCAGGAGAAGCAGTACTTC.

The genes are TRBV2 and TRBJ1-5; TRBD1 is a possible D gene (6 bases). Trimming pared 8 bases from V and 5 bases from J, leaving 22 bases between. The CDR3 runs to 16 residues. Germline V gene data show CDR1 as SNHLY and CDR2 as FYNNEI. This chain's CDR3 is CASGAETGGLHQPQHF. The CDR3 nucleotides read TGTGCCAGCGGGGCGGAGACAGGAGGACTCCATCAGCCCCAGCATTTT.

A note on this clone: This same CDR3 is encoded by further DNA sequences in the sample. The CDR3 here is CASSLGGYEQYF. The CDR3 DNA reads as TGTGCCAGCAGTTTGGGAGGGTACGAGCAGTACTTC. The chain recombines TRBV28 with TRBJ2-7; 7 bases agree with TRBD2. This CDR3 region has 12 residues. Trimming removed 3 bases from V and 4 bases from J; junction bases left unmatched: 0. The germline gives CDR1 MDHEN, CDR2 SYDVKM.

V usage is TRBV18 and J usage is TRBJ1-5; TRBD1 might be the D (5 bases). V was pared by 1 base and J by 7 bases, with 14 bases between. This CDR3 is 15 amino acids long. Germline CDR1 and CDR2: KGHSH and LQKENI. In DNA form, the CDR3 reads TGTGCCAGCTCACCACAGGGTGAACCAGGGCAGCCCCAGCATTTT. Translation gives CASSPQGEPGQPQHF.

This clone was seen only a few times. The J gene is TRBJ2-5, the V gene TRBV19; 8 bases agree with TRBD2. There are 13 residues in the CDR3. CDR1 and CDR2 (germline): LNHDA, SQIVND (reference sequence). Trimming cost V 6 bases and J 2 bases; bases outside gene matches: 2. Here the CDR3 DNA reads TGTGCCAGTAGGGTAGCGGGACAAGAGACCCAGTACTTC. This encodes CASRVAGQETQYF.

Here the CDR3 DNA reads TGTGCCAGCAGCCCGCCGGGAGCCAAAAACATTCAGTACTTC. This sequence encodes CASSPPGAKNIQYF. This chain uses TRBV4-2 with TRBJ2-4; D not certain. The CDR3 has 14 residues. CDR1 and CDR2 (germline): LGHNA, YNFKEQ. Trimming stripped 4 bases from V and 0 bases from J, with 7 bases between.